This TCR beta chain is drawn from a study of T-cell reconstitution after alpha-beta-depleted transplantation in children. Unique molecular identifiers were incorporated during preparation of the TCRbeta library. From the PCR reads, TCRdb called clonotypes with MiXCR, one entry per CDR3 protein. Counted here are 500,000 to 600,000 distinct CDR3 sequences, approximately 29% occurring once; the ten biggest clones make up 2% to 3%. CDR3 length: 14 amino acids. Germline loops: CDR1 LGHNA, CDR2 YSLEER. V lost 2 bases and J lost 8, with 13 bases in between. The rearrangement links TRBV4-3 to TRBJ2-1, with a possible D match to TRBD2 (5 bases). Sequencing was performed on PBMCs from the stem cell graft donor, taken from the stem cell graft. This clonotype originated in a human donor who donated a stem cell graft to a child with aplastic anemia. CDR3: CASSQSSRRDEQFF. The DNA of the CDR3 is TGCGCCAGCAGCCAATCTAGCCGAAGGGATGAGCAGTTCTTC.